The 10 T cell receptor beta chains below were found in one sample sequenced in a study of neurological immune-mediated disorders. TCRdb redid the calling of the 5' RACE reads with MiXCR, one entry per CDR3 protein. This table has 60,000 to 85,000 distinct CDR3 sequences, around 5% appearing once. The material sequenced was PBMCs. The receptors originated from a woman between 65 and 79 years old with multiple sclerosis.

The V call is TRBV5-6, the J call TRBJ1-1; 7 nucleotides align to TRBD1. Trimming took 5 bases from V and 4 from J; bases not matched to a gene: 8. The CDR3 runs 14 residues. Germline V lookup: CDR1 SGHDT, CDR2 YYEEEE. The CDR3 reads CASRTQGTGTEAFF. In DNA, the CDR3 is TGTGCCAGCAGGACACAGGGGACGGGCACTGAAGCTTTCTTT.

This clonotype was counted at least ten times. The CDR3 reads CSASFVLADTDTQYF. CDR3 in DNA: TGCAGTGCGTCGTTTGTTCTAGCGGACACAGATACGCAGTATTTT. The V call is TRBV20-1, the J call TRBJ2-3, with TRBD2 identical over 7 bases. The CDR3 loop spans 15 amino acids. Trimming cost V 6 bases and J 2 bases; bases outside gene matches: 11. From germline, CDR1 is DFQATT and CDR2 SNEGSKA (reference sequence).

This clonotype was counted at least ten times. CDR3 loop: CASSPTDSGPLYEQYF. The CDR3 nucleotides are TGTGCCAGCAGCCCGACCGATTCCGGGCCCCTCTACGAGCAGTACTTC. The chain joins TRBV7-6 to TRBJ2-7; D not resolved. V gave up 5 bases and J gave up 3 bases, with 20 bases separating them. Germline V gene data show CDR1 as SGHVS and CDR2 as FNYEAQ. The CDR3 loop spans 16 amino acids.

This clonotype was seen repeatedly, ten times or more. V and J are TRBV12-3 or TRBV12-4 and TRBJ1-5; 7 bases match TRBD1. This CDR3 comprises 14 residues. V shed 6 bases and J 3 bases; nucleotides not matched to a gene: 5. CDR3 DNA sequence: TGTGCCAGCAGCTCGGGACAGCCCAATCAGCCCCAGCATTTT. Encoded protein: CASSSGQPNQPQHF.

Many counts were recorded for this clonotype. The chain is built from TRBV10-3 and TRBJ1-5; the D is unclear. CDR3 length: 13 residues. Germline CDR1 and CDR2: ENHRY and SYGVKD. Trimming took off 10 bases at V and 3 bases at J, with 13 bases between the two ends. The CDR3 nucleotides are TGTGCCACTGTAGGAGGGTTCAATCAGCCCCAGCATTTT. This sequence encodes CATVGGFNQPQHF.

This clonotype has at least ten counts. V gene TRBV7-2 combines with J gene TRBJ2-4, with D possibly matching TRBD2 (5 bases). The CDR3 has 16 amino acids. V shed 5 bases and J shed 6 bases, with 20 bases lying between them. Germline lookup yields CDR1 SGHTA and CDR2 FQGNSA. CDR3 sequence reads: CASSPDLLVNGNIQYF. In DNA form, the CDR3 reads TGTGCCAGCAGCCCCGACCTACTAGTAAACGGAAACATTCAGTACTTC.

This clonotype was counted many times. This rearrangement joins TRBV29-1 to TRBJ2-2; D is unresolved. The CDR3 is 13 amino acids. Germline loops: CDR1 SQVTM, CDR2 ANQGSEA. V was clipped by 2 bases and J by 0 bases, with 4 bases between them. The CDR3 DNA reads as TGCAGCGTTGAAACATCGAACACCGGGGAGCTGTTTTTT. Protein product: CSVETSNTGELFF.

This clonotype appeared many times. J is TRBJ1-1 and V is TRBV28, with D hard to call. Per germline, CDR1 MDHEN and CDR2 SYDVKM. CDR3 length equals 13 residues. Trimming took off 6 bases at V and 3 bases at J, with 11 bases between the two ends. CDR3 region: CASSVLQHTEAFF. The CDR3 bases are TGTGCCAGCAGCGTACTCCAACACACTGAAGCTTTCTTT.

Many counts were recorded for this clonotype. The chain couples TRBV12-3 or TRBV12-4 to TRBJ2-1, with 11 nucleotides matching TRBD2. V shed 6 bases, J shed 8 bases, and the junction held 9 bases outside the gene matches. The CDR3 contains 15 residues. In DNA, the CDR3 is TGTGCCAGCAGCCTAGAAACTAGCGGGAGTTATGAGCAGTTCTTC. It encodes CASSLETSGSYEQFF.

At least ten counts were recorded for this clonotype. The CDR3 here is CASSPAGTSTDTQYF. CDR3 DNA sequence: TGTGCCAGCAGCCCCGCGGGAACTAGCACAGATACGCAGTATTTT. The chain joins TRBV28 to TRBJ2-3; a weak D match, TRBD2 (6 bases). Germline V lookup: CDR1 MDHEN, CDR2 SYDVKM. Trimming removed 6 bases from V and 0 bases from J, with 13 bases in between. This CDR3 has 15 amino acids.